The rows below give T cell receptor beta chains drawn from one sample of a study of a mutant IDH1 vaccine in newly diagnosed glioma. For these TCRs, the target antigens are not known. Using immunoSEQ multiplex PCR, the repertoire was profiled, and TCRdb retains in-frame clones only, with some absent. Of about 42,000 clones listed, 80% to 90% are singletons. This material consisted of PBMCs, taken from a glioma patient whose treatment included an IDH1 peptide vaccine. The receptors were gathered from a middle-aged man with glioma. Both conserved end residues are part of each CDR3. The D gene is left open where the match is weak. Expanded clones are given a class, and other clones once, few, many or no size at all.

abundance	v_gene	d_gene	j_gene	CDR3nt	CDR3aa
-	TRBV19	TRBD2	TRBJ2-1	TGTGCCAGTACCCCAGGGAGGACTAGCGGGGATGAGCAGTTCTTC	CASTPGRTSGDEQFF
-	TRBV4-3	TRBD2	TRBJ2-7	TGCGCCAGCAGCCAGTTACTAGCGCCCTACGAGCAGTACTTC	CASSQLLAPYEQYF
-	TRBV6-1	TRBD2	TRBJ2-7	TGTGCCAGCAGTGAGTCCGGACTAGCGGGATCCTACGAGCAGTACTTC	CASSESGLAGSYEQYF
few	TRBV18	TRBD2	TRBJ2-4	TGTGCCAGCTCACCACCAACTAGCGGGGCCAAAAACATTCAGTACTTC	CASSPPTSGAKNIQYF
-	TRBV7-2	TRBD2	TRBJ2-7	TGTGCCAGCAGCTTAGTCTGGCTAGCGGGAGAAGAGCAGTACTTC	CASSLVWLAGEEQYF
few	TRBV4-2	-	TRBJ2-7	TGTGCCAGCAGCCTAACAGTCTACGAGCAGTACTTC	CASSLTVYEQYF
-	TRBV10-3	TRBD1	TRBJ2-7	TGTGCCATCAGTGACAGGGGGTTCGACGAGCAGTACTTC	CAISDRGFDEQYF
-	TRBV7-2	-	TRBJ2-7	TGTGCCAGCACAACTACACTAGCACCGGGCGAGCAGTACTTC	CASTTTLAPGEQYF
-	TRBV7-3	-	TRBJ1-1	TGTGCCAGCAGCCCCCATGCGGGGAACACTGAAGCTTTCTTT	CASSPHAGNTEAFF
-	TRBV4-1	-	TRBJ1-1	TGCGCCAGCAGCCAAGGAGGGTTGGCCACTGAAGCTTTCTTT	CASSQGGLATEAFF
-	TRBV6-1	TRBD2	TRBJ2-3	TGTGCCAGCAGCTTACTAGCGTTTAGCACAGATACGCAGTATTTT	CASSLLAFSTDTQYF
-	TRBV19	-	TRBJ2-7	TGTGCCAGTAGTAATCCAGGATCCTACGAGCAGTACTTC	CASSNPGSYEQYF
once	TRBV19	-	TRBJ2-6	TGTGCCAGTACCCAAACAGGGCTATACTCTGGGGCCAACGTCCTGACTTTC	CASTQTGLYSGANVLTF
-	TRBV7-9	-	TRBJ2-7	TGTGCCAGCAGCCTAGGGGGGCTTGGGTCCACCGAGCAGTACTTC	CASSLGGLGSTEQYF
once	TRBV2	-	TRBJ1-2	TGTGCCAGCAGTGAGGGAGAGCAATATGGCTACACCTTC	CASSEGEQYGYTF
-	TRBV7-9	TRBD2	TRBJ2-1	TGTGCCAGCAGCTTGAGGACTAGCGGGAGAAATGAGCAGTTCTTC	CASSLRTSGRNEQFF
-	TRBV18	TRBD2	TRBJ2-1	TGTGCCAGCTCTCCTCTAGCGGCCTCCTACAATGAGCAGTTCTTC	CASSPLAASYNEQFF
once	TRBV9	TRBD1	TRBJ1-2	TGTGCCAGCAGCGAATACAGGGGTGGCTACACCTTC	CASSEYRGGYTF
-	TRBV9	TRBD1	TRBJ2-7	TGTGCCAGCAGCGCGGACAGGGATGGGGAAAAGCAGTACTTC	CASSADRDGEKQYF
-	TRBV18	TRBD2	TRBJ2-7	TGTGCCAGCTCGCACGGTGGTCGCTCCTCTGCGGGAGGGCCGGGTGAGCAGTACTTC	CASSHGGRSSAGGPGEQYF